The 27 T cell receptor beta chains given below trace back to one sample, sequenced in a study of human T cells and chemical hapten exposure. Noted time point: patch test 1, 2 weeks after DPC sensitization. Treatment noted: therapeutic diphenylcyclopropenone sensitization with weekly scalp DPC. Using its own MiXCR run on the RACE reads, TCRdb lists one record per CDR3 protein. Here the sample spans 150,000 to 200,000 distinct CDR3 sequences, about 22% being singletons. Sequenced material: whole blood, taken in connection with sensitization to the hapten diphenylcyclopropenone (DPC). These receptors all stem from a woman between 50 and 59 years old with alopecia areata. Some clones in this sample may be carry-over from other donors' samples.

This clonotype appeared a few times. V is TRBV5-6 and J is TRBJ2-2, with a weak D call TRBD2 (6 bases). V gave up 4 bases and J gave up 4 bases, with 14 bases separating them. The CDR3 has 15 amino acids. Looked up from germline, CDR1 is SGHDT and CDR2 is YYEEEE. The CDR3 loop is CASSASSVLTGELFF. CDR3 DNA sequence: TGTGCCAGCAGCGCCTCTAGCGTACTCACCGGGGAGCTGTTTTTT.

The rearrangement uses TRBV6-5 and TRBJ2-7, with TRBD1 matching 8 bases. The CDR3 extends over 13 amino acids. Trimming cost V 6 bases and J 2 bases; bases outside gene matches: 3. Germline assignment: CDR1 MNHEY and CDR2 SVGAGI. The CDR3 coding sequence is TGTGCCAGCAGGGACAGGGTAACCTACGAGCAGTACTTC. Protein sequence: CASRDRVTYEQYF.

The V gene is TRBV12-3 or TRBV12-4, the J gene TRBJ2-7; TRBD1 agrees at 8 bases. Trimming at V came to 6 bases and at J to 4 bases, leaving 5 bases not matched to a gene. The CDR3 is made up of 13 amino acids. CDR3 bases: TGTGCCAGCAGGTACAGGGGGAGGTACGAGCAGTACTTC. Translating it yields CASRYRGRYEQYF.

The rearrangement uses TRBV18 and TRBJ1-6, with D perhaps matching TRBD1 (5 bases). The V and J ends lost 3 bases and 8 bases respectively, with 11 bases between them. CDR3 length equals 14 residues. CDR1 is KGHSH and CDR2 is LQKENI in the germline V gene. As DNA, the CDR3 is TGTGCCAGCTCACCGGGACTAGCATATTCACCCCTCCACTTT. Amino acids: CASSPGLAYSPLHF.

This clonotype has a handful of counts. The gene calls are TRBV30 and TRBJ1-1, with 7 bases lining up with TRBD1. The CDR3 length is 13 residues. Germline lookup yields CDR1 GTSNPN and CDR2 SVGIG (reference sequence). Germline trimming cut 5 bases from V and 1 base from J; bases unmatched to any gene: 4. The CDR3 is CAWDGQANTEAFF. CDR3 sequence (DNA): TGTGCCTGGGACGGACAGGCGAACACTGAAGCTTTCTTT.

The V gene is TRBV11-3, the J gene TRBJ1-2; unclear D gene. The CDR3 consists of 11 residues. Per the germline V gene, CDR1 is SGHNT and CDR2 is YENEEA. Trimming took off 3 bases at V and 8 bases at J, with 7 bases between the two ends. DNA of the CDR3: TGTGCCAGCAGCTTCATAACAGGCTACACCTTC. Its translation is CASSFITGYTF.

The rearrangement joins TRBV20-1 to TRBJ1-2; D not resolved. Germline V gene data show CDR1 as DFQATT and CDR2 as SNEGSKA (reference sequence). Trimming left V 6 bases short and J 3 bases short, with 11 bases between. The CDR3 extends over 12 amino acids. The CDR3 here is CSAAGGDYGYTF. CDR3 sequence (DNA): TGCAGTGCGGCGGGTGGAGACTATGGCTACACCTTC.

Points on this clonotype: One end of the junction fails to match germline, which may point to a read error. The chain uses TRBV14 and TRBJ1-3, with no clear D. CDR3 length equals 13 residues. Germline-derived CDR1 and CDR2 are SGHDN and FVKESK. The CDR3 nucleotides are TGTGCCAGCAGCCAAGCTCGTGGAAACACAATATATTTT. Its translation is CASSQARGNTIYF.

The chain recombines TRBV29-1 with TRBJ2-3; perhaps TRBD1 as D (7 bases). Per germline, CDR1 SQVTM and CDR2 ANQGSEA. This CDR3 has 16 amino acids. V dropped 6 bases and J dropped 0 bases, with 19 bases sitting between them. The CDR3 sequence: CSVGGPGQVSTDTQYF. CDR3 nucleotide sequence: TGCAGCGTGGGGGGCCCTGGACAGGTCAGCACAGATACGCAGTATTTT.

This clonotype was recorded many times. V gene TRBV29-1 combines with J gene TRBJ2-5; D is uncertain. Germline lookup yields CDR1 SQVTM and CDR2 ANQGSEA. The V gene lost 5 bases and the J gene lost 5 bases, with 9 bases spanning the gap. There are 11 residues in the CDR3. DNA of the CDR3: TGCAGCGTTTTGGTCCAGGAGACCCAGTACTTC. This gives the protein CSVLVQETQYF. Filled out from reference TRBV29-1 and TRBJ2-5, the complete variable domain reads SAVISQKPSRDICQRGTSLTIQCQVDSQVTMMFWYRQQPGQSLTLIATANQGSEATYESGFVIDKFPISRPNLTFSTLTVSNMSPEDSSIYLCSVLVQETQYFGPGTRLLVL.

V and J are TRBV9 and TRBJ2-2, with unresolved D. The CDR3 is 13 residues long. Trimming removed 0 bases from V and 8 bases from J, with 8 bases in between. Per germline, CDR1 SGDLS and CDR2 YYNGEE. CDR3 bases: TGTGCCAGCAGCGTAGAATTCGGTGGGGAGCTGTTTTTT. Residues: CASSVEFGGELFF.

This clonotype occurred many times. The chain employs TRBV20-1 and TRBJ2-3, with D perhaps matching TRBD2 (5 bases). With 5 bases removed from V and 1 base from J, the gap between germline ends came to 7 bases. The CDR3 totals 12 residues. The germline V gene has CDR1 DFQATT and CDR2 SNEGSKA (reference sequence). In DNA, the CDR3 is TGCAGTGCTTCCGGGGGCACAGATACGCAGTATTTT. Translated, it gives CSASGGTDTQYF.

The rearrangement joins TRBV7-2 to TRBJ1-2; TRBD1 matches 8 bases. The CDR3 length is 15 residues. CDR1 is SGHTA and CDR2 is FQGNSA in the germline V gene. V shed 3 bases, J shed 4 bases, and the junction held 7 bases outside the gene matches. The CDR3, as DNA: TGTGCCAGCAGCTTGAACCCAGGGGGCGCCTATGGCTACACCTTC. Amino acid sequence: CASSLNPGGAYGYTF.

This clonotype was observed a handful of times. This chain uses TRBV29-1 with TRBJ1-1, with D possibly being TRBD1 (5 bases). The CDR3 contains 16 residues. Trimming cost V 2 bases and J 0 bases, with 16 bases left between them. Germline CDR1 and CDR2: SQVTM and ANQGSEA. The CDR3 DNA is TGCAGCGTTGAATGGACGGGGGAATTGGTGAACACTGAAGCTTTCTTT. Translated: CSVEWTGELVNTEAFF. The complete variable domain, with remaining parts taken from reference TRBV29-1 and TRBJ1-1, reads SAVISQKPSRDICQRGTSLTIQCQVDSQVTMMFWYRQQPGQSLTLIATANQGSEATYESGFVIDKFPISRPNLTFSTLTVSNMSPEDSSIYLCSVEWTGELVNTEAFFGQGTRLTVV.

There are a few counts of this clonotype. J is TRBJ2-1 and V is TRBV6-1; 8 positions match TRBD2. Losses at the gene ends were 2 bases for V and 7 bases for J; bases not matched to a gene: 7. Germline V gene sequence: CDR1 MNHNS, CDR2 SASEGT. This CDR3 is 15 amino acids long. As DNA, the CDR3 is TGTGCCAGCAGTGAATCTTGGCTAGCGGGTAATGAGCAGTTCTTC. As protein: CASSESWLAGNEQFF.

This chain joins TRBV7-9 and TRBJ2-1, with TRBD2 as a possible D gene (6 bases). The germline V gene has CDR1 SEHNR and CDR2 FQNEAQ (reference sequence). Trimming left V 5 bases short and J 2 bases short, with 16 bases between. The CDR3 runs 16 residues. CDR3 nucleotide sequence: TGTGCCAGCAGCCCATCGGATAGCGGAACCTACAATGAGCAGTTCTTC. Protein sequence: CASSPSDSGTYNEQFF.

V and J are TRBV6-5 and TRBJ1-3; no reliable D call. V gave up 6 bases and J gave up 4 bases, with 7 bases separating them. This CDR3 contains 12 residues. CDR1 and CDR2 (germline): MNHEY, SVGAGI. The CDR3 DNA sequence: TGTGCCAGCAGCAACCGGGGAAACACCATATATTTT. Its protein is CASSNRGNTIYF.

In regard to this clonotype: Its ends do not fully match the called genes, so a read error is possible. The chain uses TRBV6-6 and TRBJ2-7, with D possibly TRBD1 on 5 matching bases. Germline CDR1 MNHNY, CDR2 SVGAGI (reference sequence). The CDR3 consists of 12 residues. The CDR3 spells CASTWTSYEQCF. For the CDR3, the DNA is TGTGCCAGCACCTGGACATCCTACGAGCAGTGCTTC.

The rearrangement links TRBV6-5 to TRBJ1-5; D is uncertain. Germline V gene data show CDR1 as MNHEY and CDR2 as SVGAGI. V was trimmed by 6 bases and J by 6 bases, leaving 9 bases between them. The CDR3 is made up of 12 amino acids. CDR3 protein: CASSTKGQPQHF. The CDR3 DNA reads as TGTGCCAGCAGCACAAAAGGTCAGCCCCAGCATTTT.

The chain is built from TRBV3-1 and TRBJ1-1, with a weak D call TRBD1 (5 bases). The CDR3 is made up of 11 amino acids. The V gene's germline CDR1 is LGHDT and CDR2 YNNKEL (reference sequence). V was cut by 3 bases and J by 11 bases, with 10 bases left in between. CDR3 amino acids: CASSQGEGAFF. Written as DNA, the CDR3 is TGTGCCAGCAGCCAGGGGGAAGGGGCTTTCTTT.

This clonotype showed up just a few times. The chain joins TRBV7-2 to TRBJ2-2; unclear D gene. V gave up 1 base and J gave up 3 bases, with 6 bases separating them. Germline V gene lookup returns CDR1 SGHTA and CDR2 FQGNSA. This CDR3 is 14 amino acids long. For the CDR3, the DNA is TGTGCCAGCAGCTTAGGTTACGACACCGGGGAGCTGTTTTTT. Its translation is CASSLGYDTGELFF.

This clonotype came up a few times. The chain joins TRBV12-3 or TRBV12-4 to TRBJ2-3, with 10 nucleotides matching TRBD2. The length of the CDR3 is 16 residues. Trimming took 2 bases from V and 0 from J; bases not matched to a gene: 2. CDR3 region: CASSLTSGASTDTQYF. The CDR3 DNA reads TGTGCCAGCAGTTTAACTAGCGGGGCTAGCACAGATACGCAGTATTTT.

The chain recombines TRBV20-1 with TRBJ1-2; D not resolved. V lost 4 bases and J lost 3, with 12 bases in between. The CDR3 extends over 13 amino acids. Germline CDR1 reads DFQATT; CDR2 reads SNEGSKA (reference sequence). The CDR3: CSATPTEDYGYTF. The CDR3 bases are TGCAGTGCTACACCGACGGAAGACTATGGCTACACCTTC.

This clonotype was observed a handful of times. This chain links TRBV15 with TRBJ1-1; 10 positions agree with TRBD1. CDR3 length equals 15 residues. V was pared by 5 bases and J by 4 bases, with 7 bases of the junction left unmatched. Germline V CDR1 and CDR2: LNHNV, YYDKDF (reference sequence). CDR3 nucleotides: TGTGCCACCAGCCCCCCTCGGACAGGGGGCACTGAAGCTTTCTTT. Residues: CATSPPRTGGTEAFF. Variable domain in full (rest from reference TRBV15 and TRBJ1-1): DAMVIQNPRYQVTQFGKPVTLSCSQTLNHNVMYWYQQKSSQAPKLLFHYYDKDFNNEADTPDNFQSRRPNTSFCFLDIRSPGLGDTAMYLCATSPPRTGGTEAFFGQGTRLTVV.

This clonotype has more than one count but fewer than ten. The chain employs TRBV20-1 and TRBJ2-7; 10 nucleotides agree with TRBD1. The CDR3 has 15 residues. With V trimmed by 3 bases and J by 3 bases, 8 bases remained unmatched. Germline assignment: CDR1 DFQATT and CDR2 SNEGSKA (reference sequence). CDR3 protein: CSASRLGTGVYEQYF. In DNA form, the CDR3 reads TGCAGTGCTAGCCGCCTTGGGACAGGGGTCTACGAGCAGTACTTC.

The chain carries TRBV15 and TRBJ2-3, with unresolved D. This CDR3 has 12 amino acids. Germline V gene data show CDR1 as LNHNV and CDR2 as YYDKDF (reference sequence). Between the trimmed V and J ends, which lost 5 bases and 2 bases, there was a span of 5 bases. The CDR3 coding sequence is TGTGCCACCAGCCCCCACACAGATACGCAGTATTTT. Its protein product is CATSPHTDTQYF. Variable domain in full (rest from reference TRBV15 and TRBJ2-3): DAMVIQNPRYQVTQFGKPVTLSCSQTLNHNVMYWYQQKSSQAPKLLFHYYDKDFNNEADTPDNFQSRRPNTSFCFLDIRSPGLGDTAMYLCATSPHTDTQYFGPGTRLTVL.

The chain joins TRBV29-1 to TRBJ2-1, with D maybe TRBD2 (6 bases). V was pared by 3 bases and J by 1 base, with 16 bases between. The CDR3 sequence is 16 residues long. Germline CDR1 SQVTM, CDR2 ANQGSEA. This CDR3 reads CSVDAPGLRSYNEQFF. In DNA form, the CDR3 reads TGCAGCGTTGACGCGCCGGGACTGAGATCCTACAATGAGCAGTTCTTC.